The 5 T cell receptor beta chains given below trace back to one sample, sequenced in a study of OX40 agonist ivuxolimab in advanced cancers. Sequenced by immunoSEQ multiplex PCR; TCRdb stores in-frame clones only, minus some. The top ten hold under 2% of the sample, which has approximately 90,000 clones, about 90% seen once. The specimen was CD4+ or CD8+ T cells sorted from blood, collected in a trial of the OX40 agonist ivuxolimab. The source is an adult with an advanced solid tumor such as melanoma, head and neck, liver or kidney cancer.

CDR3 amino acids: CASSLTTGLNTEAFF. CDR3 nucleotide sequence: TGCGCCAGCAGCTTAACGACAGGTTTGAACACTGAAGCTTTCTTT. This chain uses TRBV5-1 with TRBJ1-1; perhaps TRBD1 as D (6 bases). The CDR3 extends over 15 amino acids. The V end was cut by 2 bases, the J end by 0 bases, with 11 bases between. CDR1 and CDR2 from the germline V gene are SGHRS and YFSETQ.

V is TRBV2 and J is TRBJ1-3, with D possibly being TRBD1 (6 bases). The CDR3 consists of 14 residues. CDR1 is SNHLY, CDR2 FYNNEI, per germline. The V end lost 5 bases, the J end lost 2 bases, and 10 bases lay between the germline ends. CDR3 protein: CASSLGGTGNTIYF. CDR3 sequence (DNA): TGTGCCAGCAGTCTAGGGGGAACTGGAAACACCATATATTTT.

For the CDR3, the DNA is TGTGCAAGTCGCTCACCTACAACGCACAGCGGGGATTCACCCCTCCACTTT. Translating gives CASRSPTTHSGDSPLHF. The chain joins TRBV12-2 to TRBJ1-6. TRBV12-2 is marked as a pseudogene. The CDR3 is 17 amino acids.

The chain is built from TRBV5-1 and TRBJ2-7, with 8 bases matching TRBD2. The germline V gene encodes CDR1 SGHRS and CDR2 YFSETQ. J was trimmed by 6 bases and V by 0 bases; bases with no gene match: 17. The CDR3 runs 18 residues. This CDR3 is CASSLGGTSSVSTAEQYF. In nucleotides, the CDR3 is TGCGCCAGCAGCTTGGGGGGGACTAGTTCGGTCTCGACCGCCGAGCAGTACTTC. The whole variable domain, remainder taken from reference TRBV5-1 and TRBJ2-7, is KAGVTQTPRYLIKTRGQQVTLSCSPISGHRSVSWYQQTPGQGLQFLFEYFSETQRNKGNFPGRFSGRQFSNSRSEMNVSTLELGDSALYLCASSLGGTSSVSTAEQYFGPGTRLTVT.

CDR3 sequence: CAISVQGGNTDTQYF. CDR3 nucleotides: TGTGCCATCAGTGTTCAAGGCGGAAACACAGATACGCAGTATTTT. V usage is TRBV10-3 and J usage is TRBJ2-3; D is uncertain. This CDR3 comprises 15 residues. V shed 4 bases and J shed 2 bases, with 13 bases lying between them. CDR1 and CDR2 from the germline V gene are ENHRY and SYGVKD.